The 21 T cell receptor beta chains below all came from one sample that was sequenced in a study of control samples from healthy donors and cancer patients. Clones were read by immunoSEQ multiplex PCR, and TCRdb kept only the in-frame ones, dropping some. The top ten clones hold 13% to 15% of a sample with about 160,000 clones, 90% to 95% of them seen once. Sequenced input: PBMCs. Source of these receptors: a man aged 55 to 70 with colorectal cancer.

CDR3 coding DNA: TGTGCCAGTAGTATGGAAGGGGTAGCGGGGGGTATGGAGACCCAGTACTTC. Residues: CASSMEGVAGGMETQYF. This rearrangement joins TRBV19 to TRBJ2-5; 10 bases fit TRBD2. The CDR3 spans 17 residues. Germline V gene data show CDR1 as LNHDA and CDR2 as SQIVND (reference sequence). The trim removed 3 bases at V and 5 bases at J, leaving 12 bases unmatched. The variable domain in full, completed from reference TRBV19 and TRBJ2-5, reads DGGITQSPKYLFRKEGQNVTLSCEQNLNHDAMYWYRQDPGQGLRLIYYSQIVNDFQKGDIAEGYSVSREKKESFPLTVTSAQKNPTAFYLCASSMEGVAGGMETQYFGPGTRLLVL.

This clone was picked up many times. The V gene is TRBV20-1, the J gene TRBJ2-2, with 7 bases matching TRBD1. The germline V gene has CDR1 DFQATT and CDR2 SNEGSKA (reference sequence). This CDR3 has 13 amino acids. The V segment lost 3 bases and the J segment 5 bases; nucleotides outside the gene matches: 3. The CDR3 loop reads CSASTGDTGELFF. The CDR3 DNA is TGCAGTGCTAGTACAGGGGATACCGGGGAGCTGTTTTTT.

The V and J genes are TRBV10-2 and TRBJ2-7; D remains ambiguous. V was clipped by 2 bases and J by 1 base, with 6 bases between them. Germline CDR1 WSHSY, CDR2 SAAADI. The CDR3 contains 13 residues. This CDR3 reads CASSEGPSYEQYF. CDR3 DNA: TGCGCCAGCAGTGAGGGCCCTTCCTACGAGCAGTACTTC.

This chain links TRBV11-3 with TRBJ2-2, with D possibly being TRBD1 (6 bases). The CDR3 consists of 14 residues. The germline CDR1 and CDR2 sequences are SGHNT and YENEEA. The germline V and J ends were trimmed by 5 bases and 5 bases, with 12 bases remaining between them. The CDR3 DNA is TGTGCCAGCAGCCCCCACAGGGAAACCGGGGAGCTGTTTTTT. Encoded protein: CASSPHRETGELFF.

The chain links TRBV7-9 to TRBJ1-2; no clear D gene. Deletions cut 6 bases from V and 3 bases from J, with 11 bases between. This CDR3 has 13 amino acids. Germline values: CDR1 SEHNR, CDR2 FQNEAQ (reference sequence). CDR3 loop: CASSSTGDYGYTF. The CDR3 bases are TGTGCCAGCAGTTCCACGGGAGACTATGGCTACACCTTC.

The rearrangement uses TRBV19 and TRBJ2-1; D unresolved. The germline V and J ends were trimmed by 5 bases and 9 bases, with 11 bases remaining between them. The CDR3 length is 12 residues. From germline, CDR1 is LNHDA and CDR2 SQIVND (reference sequence). The chain's CDR3 is CASSYFPGEQFF. In nucleotides, the CDR3 is TGTGCCAGTAGTTACTTCCCGGGTGAGCAGTTCTTC.

The chain has TRBV18 and TRBJ2-1; D may be TRBD1 (6 bases). The CDR3 loop spans 15 amino acids. The germline CDR1 and CDR2 sequences are KGHSH and LQKENI. V was trimmed by 3 bases and J by 7 bases, leaving 16 bases between them. The CDR3 DNA sequence: TGTGCCAGCTCACCCCCATCGTCAGGGGTAAATGAGCAGTTCTTC. Amino acid sequence: CASSPPSSGVNEQFF. Combining the CDR3 with reference TRBV18 and TRBJ2-1 gives the whole variable domain NAGVMQNPRHLVRRRGQEARLRCSPMKGHSHVYWYRQLPEEGLKFMVYLQKENIIDESGMPKERFSAEFPKEGPSILRIQQVVRGDSAAYFCASSPPSSGVNEQFFGPGTRLTVL.

The chain couples TRBV19 to TRBJ1-1, with 9 bases fitting TRBD1. This CDR3 comprises 14 residues. With 5 bases clipped from V and 0 bases from J, the junction kept 1 base outside the gene matches. Germline lookup yields CDR1 LNHDA and CDR2 SQIVND (reference sequence). The CDR3 DNA follows: TGTGCCAGTAGTTGGGACAGGGTGAACACTGAAGCTTTCTTT. Residues: CASSWDRVNTEAFF.

The CDR3 sequence: CASSWLAGGSDTQYF. The CDR3 nucleotides read TGTGCCAGCAGCTGGCTAGCGGGGGGGTCAGATACGCAGTATTTT. This rearrangement joins TRBV5-6 to TRBJ2-3, with 12 bases matching TRBD2. V was clipped by 3 bases and J by 4 bases; unmatched bases: 3. CDR3 length: 15 residues. CDR1 SGHDT and CDR2 YYEEEE come from the germline V gene.

This chain joins TRBV7-6 and TRBJ2-3; D may correspond to TRBD1 or TRBD2 (5 bases each). The length of the CDR3 is 15 residues. The V end lost 1 base, the J end lost 2 bases, and 10 bases lay between the germline ends. Germline-derived CDR1 and CDR2 are SGHVS and FNYEAQ. The CDR3 region has the DNA TGTGCCAGCAGCTTAGTTCTGGGGGACACAGATACGCAGTATTTT. Amino acid sequence: CASSLVLGDTDTQYF.

The rearrangement links TRBV2 to TRBJ2-2; 9 nucleotides line up with TRBD1. CDR1 is SNHLY and CDR2 is FYNNEI in the germline V gene. The CDR3 has 14 amino acids. Germline trimming cut 5 bases from V and 7 bases from J; bases unmatched to any gene: 5. The CDR3 reads CASSRTGASGELFF. The CDR3 bases are TGTGCCAGCAGTCGGACAGGGGCAAGCGGGGAGCTGTTTTTT.

The J gene is TRBJ2-7, the V gene TRBV10-1; D might be TRBD1 or TRBD2, each matching 7 bases. Germline V gene data show CDR1 as WNHNN and CDR2 as SYGVQD (reference sequence). Trimming cost V 6 bases and J 6 bases, with 27 bases left between them. CDR3 length equals 17 residues. CDR3 DNA sequence: TGCGCCAGCAGATTTTTACGGACTAGACAGGGACCCCGCGAGCAGTACTTC. It is translated as CASRFLRTRQGPREQYF.

Only one count was recorded for this clone. The chain joins TRBV27 to TRBJ2-7; 7 nucleotides line up with TRBD1. Trimming took 2 bases from V and 6 from J; bases not matched to a gene: 10. Per germline, CDR1 MNHEY and CDR2 SMNVEV (reference sequence). The CDR3 is 15 residues long. The CDR3 is CASSLLLTGVGEQYF. The CDR3 DNA is TGTGCCAGCAGTTTACTACTAACAGGGGTAGGCGAGCAGTACTTC.

This rearrangement joins TRBV30 to TRBJ2-5; D might be TRBD1 or TRBD2, each matching 5 bases. Trimming shortened V by 3 bases and J by 4 bases, and 12 bases separated the two germline ends. The CDR3 has 13 amino acids. Germline V CDR1 and CDR2: GTSNPN, SVGIG (reference sequence). CDR3 loop: CAWRRGASETQYF. CDR3 in DNA: TGTGCCTGGAGGCGAGGGGCTTCAGAGACCCAGTACTTC.

The chain carries TRBV3-1 (or the pseudogene TRBV3-2) and TRBJ1-6, with D hard to call. This CDR3 has 13 residues. Germline V gene lookup returns CDR1 LGHDT and CDR2 YNNKEL (reference sequence). V lost 2 bases and J lost 9, with 8 bases in between. DNA for the CDR3: TGTGCCAGCAGCCAACAGGCAGCTTCACCCCTCCACTTT. The encoded protein is CASSQQAASPLHF.

This clone was counted once. V is TRBV27 and J is TRBJ2-5; 8 bases match TRBD2. V was clipped by 6 bases and J by 2 bases; unmatched bases: 11. Germline V gene sequence: CDR1 MNHEY, CDR2 SMNVEV (reference sequence). The CDR3 loop spans 16 amino acids. CDR3: CASRPRGGGRQETQYF. The CDR3 DNA sequence: TGTGCCAGCAGACCCCGGGGGGGCGGTCGTCAAGAGACCCAGTACTTC.

V is TRBV29-1 and J is TRBJ2-1; 13 bases are shared with TRBD2. The length of the CDR3 is 14 residues. CDR1 and CDR2 (germline): SQVTM, ANQGSEA. V shed 6 bases, J shed 8 bases, and the junction held 7 bases outside the gene matches. The CDR3: CSVGTSGVRDEQFF. The CDR3 DNA reads as TGCAGCGTGGGGACTAGCGGGGTGAGGGATGAGCAGTTCTTC.

The rearrangement joins TRBV5-4 to TRBJ2-1; unclear D gene. Germline V gene data show CDR1 as SGHNT and CDR2 as YYREEE (reference sequence). V was clipped by 2 bases and J by 5 bases, with 8 bases between them. The CDR3 is made up of 13 amino acids. The CDR3 coding sequence is TGTGCCAGCAGCTTAAACAGTAACAATGAGCAGTTCTTC. This gives the protein CASSLNSNNEQFF.

V and J are TRBV7-2 and TRBJ1-4; weak D call: TRBD1 (5 bases). Trimming stripped 1 base from V and 1 base from J, with 10 bases between. The germline gives CDR1 SGHTA, CDR2 FQGNSA. The CDR3 is 16 amino acids. The DNA of the CDR3 is TGTGCCAGCAGCTTAGGGGGGGTTGGAACTAATGAAAAACTGTTTTTT. This sequence encodes CASSLGGVGTNEKLFF.

As DNA, the CDR3 is TGTGCCAGCAGCCAAGATCAGCGGGGCGTGCAGTTCTTC. This gives the protein CASSQDQRGVQFF. The chain uses TRBV3-1 (or the pseudogene TRBV3-2) and TRBJ2-1; 7 positions agree with TRBD2. The CDR3 has 13 residues. V was pared by 0 bases and J by 12 bases, with 5 bases of the junction left unmatched. Germline V gene sequence: CDR1 LGHDT, CDR2 YNNKEL (reference sequence).

The rearrangement links TRBV4-1 to TRBJ2-1; TRBD2 agrees at 14 bases. Trimming removed 2 bases from V and 9 bases from J; junction bases left unmatched: 6. CDR1 is MGHRA, CDR2 YSYEKL, per germline. The CDR3 totals 16 residues. In DNA, the CDR3 is TGCGCCAGCAGCCAAATCGGACTAGCGGGGGGTGGTGAGCAGTTCTTC. Its protein product is CASSQIGLAGGGEQFF.